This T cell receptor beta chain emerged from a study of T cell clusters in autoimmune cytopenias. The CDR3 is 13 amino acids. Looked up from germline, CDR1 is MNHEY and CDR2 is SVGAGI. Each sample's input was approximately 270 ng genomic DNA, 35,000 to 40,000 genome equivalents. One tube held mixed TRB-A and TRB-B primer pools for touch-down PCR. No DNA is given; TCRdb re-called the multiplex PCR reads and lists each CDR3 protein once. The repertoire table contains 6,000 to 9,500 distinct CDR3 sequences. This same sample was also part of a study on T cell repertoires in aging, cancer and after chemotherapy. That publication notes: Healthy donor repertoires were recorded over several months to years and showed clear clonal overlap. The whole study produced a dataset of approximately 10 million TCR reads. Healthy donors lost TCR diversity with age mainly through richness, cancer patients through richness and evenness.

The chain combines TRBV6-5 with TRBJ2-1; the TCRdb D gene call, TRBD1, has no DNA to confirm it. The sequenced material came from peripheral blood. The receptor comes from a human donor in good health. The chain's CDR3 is CASSYDRGSEQFF.